Below, 25 T cell receptor beta chains from the same sample are listed, as sequenced in a study of blood T cell repertoires in COVID-19. The protocol was immunoSEQ multiplex PCR, while the TCRdb copy is restricted to in-frame clones and leaves out a portion. The repertoire includes some 50,000 clones, roughly four fifths of them detected once, and less than 9.5% sits in the top ten. Sequenced input: peripheral blood. The receptor source for this set is a man in his forties with acute or convalescent COVID-19.

The CDR3 reads CASSVVILGQSADTQYF. CDR3 nucleotide sequence: TGTGCCAGCAGCGTAGTAATCCTTGGACAGTCAGCAGATACGCAGTATTTT. V and J are TRBV9 and TRBJ2-3; TRBD1 is a possible D gene (6 bases). V lost 0 bases and J lost 4, with 18 bases in between. The length of the CDR3 is 17 residues. Germline V gene lookup returns CDR1 SGDLS and CDR2 YYNGEE. Variable domain in full (rest from reference TRBV9 and TRBJ2-3): DSGVTQTPKHLITATGQRVTLRCSPRSGDLSVYWYQQSLDQGLQFLIQYYNGEERAKGNILERFSAQQFPDLHSELNLSSLELGDSALYFCASSVVILGQSADTQYFGPGTRLTVL.

The chain couples TRBV11-2 to TRBJ2-5; 9 bases line up with TRBD1. The V segment lost 8 bases and the J segment 3 bases; nucleotides outside the gene matches: 4. Germline V gene sequence: CDR1 SGHAT, CDR2 FQNNGV. This CDR3 contains 13 residues. The CDR3 protein is CASGRDREETQYF. Written as DNA, the CDR3 is TGTGCCAGCGGAAGGGACAGGGAAGAGACCCAGTACTTC.

V gene TRBV5-1 combines with J gene TRBJ2-1; 12 bases align to TRBD1. Germline loops: CDR1 SGHRS, CDR2 YFSETQ. The CDR3 totals 19 residues. Trimming removed 4 bases from V and 0 bases from J; junction bases left unmatched: 11. The CDR3 sequence is CASSLGTGGSMSSYNEQFF. The CDR3 DNA sequence: TGCGCCAGCAGCCTGGGGACAGGGGGCTCTATGAGCTCCTACAATGAGCAGTTCTTC.

J is TRBJ1-2 and V is TRBV12-3 or TRBV12-4; 7 bases are a match to TRBD1. The CDR3 consists of 12 residues. Trimming removed 5 bases from V and 8 bases from J; junction bases left unmatched: 5. The CDR3 protein is CASSPGQRGYTF. The CDR3 DNA sequence: TGTGCCAGCAGTCCGGGACAGAGGGGCTACACCTTC.

The CDR3 spells CAIRGTGGGSGPNYGYTF. DNA of the CDR3: TGTGCCATCCGAGGGACAGGGGGCGGATCCGGCCCTAACTATGGCTACACCTTC. V usage is TRBV10-3 and J usage is TRBJ1-2, with TRBD1 identical over 12 bases. The CDR3 is 18 amino acids. From germline, CDR1 is ENHRY and CDR2 SYGVKD. After removal of 8 bases from V and 0 bases from J, the junction contained 13 bases not matched to a gene.

The chain is built from TRBV3-1 (or the pseudogene TRBV3-2) and TRBJ1-2; D is possibly TRBD1 (5 bases). The CDR3 is 15 amino acids. V was pared by 0 bases and J by 7 bases, with 15 bases between. Germline CDR1 reads LGHDT; CDR2 reads YNNKEL (reference sequence). For the CDR3, the DNA is TGTGCCAGCAGCCAAGATCTAGCGGGGCTTGGTGGCTACACCTTC. It translates to CASSQDLAGLGGYTF.

The V gene is TRBV10-1, the J gene TRBJ1-1; no definite D call. Looked up from germline, CDR1 is WNHNN and CDR2 is SYGVQD (reference sequence). Trimming shortened V by 6 bases and J by 1 base, and 12 bases separated the two germline ends. The CDR3 has 14 residues. CDR3 in amino acids: CASSDGEKNTEAFF. CDR3 nucleotide sequence: TGCGCCAGCAGCGACGGGGAGAAGAACACTGAAGCTTTCTTT.

DNA for the CDR3: TGTGCCAGCAGTTTAGCGGGGGGCACTGAAGCTTTCTTT. Translating gives CASSLAGGTEAFF. The chain has TRBV12-3 or TRBV12-4 and TRBJ1-1; tentative D call: TRBD1 (5 bases). V lost 0 bases and J lost 4, with 6 bases in between. This CDR3 region has 13 residues.

V and J are TRBV10-2 and TRBJ1-1; the D is unclear. This CDR3 comprises 12 residues. Germline lookup yields CDR1 WSHSY and CDR2 SAAADI. V was trimmed by 8 bases and J by 1 base, leaving 8 bases between them. CDR3 in amino acids: CASLSRNTEAFF. The CDR3 nucleotides read TGCGCCAGCTTAAGCCGGAACACTGAAGCTTTCTTT.

The J gene is TRBJ1-6, the V gene TRBV3-1 (or the pseudogene TRBV3-2), with 11 bases that match TRBD1. The CDR3 extends over 18 amino acids. Germline loops: CDR1 LGHDT, CDR2 YNNKEL (reference sequence). Losses at the gene ends were 3 bases for V and 3 bases for J; bases not matched to a gene: 7. In nucleotides, the CDR3 is TGTGCCAGCAGCCACAGTCGGACAGGGGGCTTCTATAATTCACCCCTCCACTTT. This codes for CASSHSRTGGFYNSPLHF.

The chain recombines TRBV19 with TRBJ2-7; D may be TRBD1 (5 bases). Trimming pared 1 base from V and 0 bases from J, leaving 16 bases between. The CDR3 has 17 amino acids. Germline values: CDR1 LNHDA, CDR2 SQIVND (reference sequence). The CDR3: CASSIGQRNTFSYEQYF. The CDR3 bases are TGTGCCAGTAGTATAGGACAGAGAAACACTTTCTCCTACGAGCAGTACTTC.

The chain joins TRBV30 to TRBJ2-5; 9 positions match TRBD1. The ends lost 5 bases at V and 2 bases at J; junction bases unmatched: 9. Germline CDR1 reads GTSNPN; CDR2 reads SVGIG (reference sequence). There are 15 residues in the CDR3. This chain's CDR3 is CAWGPGQGGQETQYF. CDR3 DNA: TGTGCCTGGGGCCCGGGACAGGGAGGTCAAGAGACCCAGTACTTC.

This clone turned up a few times. V and J are TRBV5-1 and TRBJ2-7; 9 nucleotides line up with TRBD1. Per germline, CDR1 SGHRS and CDR2 YFSETQ. CDR3 length equals 14 residues. V shed 4 bases and J 7 bases; nucleotides not matched to a gene: 9. The CDR3 nucleotides are TGCGCCAGCAGCCCCGGGACAGGGCGTGGAGAGCAGTACTTC. This codes for CASSPGTGRGEQYF.

This chain connects TRBV19 to TRBJ1-1; 11 nucleotides match TRBD1. CDR3 length equals 18 residues. Germline V CDR1 and CDR2: LNHDA, SQIVND (reference sequence). Unmatched junction bases numbered 11, after V lost 2 bases and J lost 3 bases. The CDR3 here is CASSIRGTGGEFYTEAFF. The CDR3 region has the DNA TGTGCCAGTAGTATACGTGGGACAGGGGGGGAGTTCTACACTGAAGCTTTCTTT.

This clone was seen more than once but under ten times. The chain is built from TRBV19 and TRBJ1-1; tentatively, D is TRBD1 (6 bases). Trimming left V 4 bases short and J 4 bases short, with 13 bases between. This CDR3 is built from 14 residues. Germline V gene sequence: CDR1 LNHDA, CDR2 SQIVND (reference sequence). DNA for the CDR3: TGTGCCAGTAGTAGGCCAAGGGGGTTCACTGAAGCTTTCTTT. Translation gives CASSRPRGFTEAFF.

The J gene is TRBJ2-7, the V gene TRBV3-1 (or the pseudogene TRBV3-2); perhaps TRBD1 as D (8 bases). The V and J ends lost 4 bases and 2 bases respectively, with 15 bases between them. The CDR3 length is 15 residues. Germline-derived CDR1 and CDR2 are LGHDT and YNNKEL (reference sequence). CDR3: CASSPTQGGAYEQYF. CDR3 nucleotides: TGTGCCAGCAGCCCCACACAGGGGGGGGCCTACGAGCAGTACTTC.

This clone was recorded a few times. The CDR3: CASSLSGGVVDGYTF. The CDR3, as DNA: TGTGCCAGCAGCTTGTCCGGCGGTGTAGTGGATGGCTACACCTTC. The chain uses TRBV5-6 and TRBJ1-2; no clear D gene. The CDR3 consists of 15 residues. Germline loops: CDR1 SGHDT, CDR2 YYEEEE. The V gene lost 1 base and the J gene lost 6 bases, with 16 bases spanning the gap.

J is TRBJ1-2 and V is TRBV29-1; D unresolved. CDR1 and CDR2 (germline): SQVTM, ANQGSEA. There are 15 residues in the CDR3. V dropped 4 bases and J dropped 0 bases, with 15 bases sitting between them. CDR3 bases: TGCAGCGTTGGGGGAGGCAGACACTCTAACTATGGCTACACCTTC. It codes for CSVGGGRHSNYGYTF.

The V gene is TRBV25-1, the J gene TRBJ2-7; TRBD1 might be the D (6 bases). In germline, CDR1 is MGHDK, CDR2 SYGVNS. Trimming left V 4 bases short and J 2 bases short, with 12 bases between. This CDR3 has 14 amino acids. The CDR3 protein is CASSGGRNTYEQYF. In nucleotides, the CDR3 is TGTGCCAGCAGTGGGGGGCGCAATACCTACGAGCAGTACTTC.

Only a few counts were recorded for this clone. The chain employs TRBV7-9 and TRBJ1-5; 8 bases fit TRBD1. After removal of 1 base from V and 6 bases from J, the junction contained 5 bases not matched to a gene. This CDR3 has 15 amino acids. The V gene's germline CDR1 is SEHNR and CDR2 FQNEAQ (reference sequence). The DNA for the CDR3 is TGTGCCAGCAGCTTAGACAGGGGGTGGCTTCAGCCCCAGCATTTT. Protein: CASSLDRGWLQPQHF.

Concerning this clone: One end of the junction is discordant with germline, which a read error may explain. The chain employs TRBV11-3 and TRBJ2-7; possible D gene TRBD2, 6 bases. Germline assignment: CDR1 SGHNT and CDR2 YENEEA. This CDR3 is built from 16 residues. The CDR3 loop is CARTPMTRSPSFEQYF. CDR3 in DNA: TGTGCCAGAACCCCCATGACTAGGTCACCGTCCTTCGAGCAGTACTTC.

This rearrangement joins TRBV5-4 to TRBJ2-7; TRBD1 might be the D (6 bases). CDR1 SGHNT and CDR2 YYREEE come from the germline V gene (reference sequence). Trimming stripped 5 bases from V and 6 bases from J, with 12 bases between. CDR3 length: 12 residues. The CDR3 region is CASSFSTGEQYF. In DNA form, the CDR3 reads TGTGCCAGCAGTTTTTCGACAGGCGAGCAGTACTTC.

This clone was recorded only once. CDR3 residues: CASSQAPYSNQPQHF. The CDR3 DNA reads as TGCGCCAGCAGCCAAGCTCCGTATAGCAATCAGCCCCAGCATTTT. The rearrangement uses TRBV4-1 and TRBJ1-5, with D hard to call. The CDR3 length is 15 residues. From germline, CDR1 is MGHRA and CDR2 YSYEKL. V gave up 1 base and J gave up 0 bases, with 7 bases separating them.

V is TRBV12-1 and J is TRBJ2-7; TRBD2, the D gene given by the table, was not confirmed from the DNA. TRBV12-1 is noted as a pseudogene. This CDR3 is 19 amino acids long. The CDR3 region has the DNA TGTGCCAGCAGCTTTAATTCGCGGGGGGGCACCCACTTAACCTACGAGCAGTACTTC. It yields the protein CASSFNSRGGTHLTYEQYF.

This clone has only a few counts. V and J are TRBV6-5 and TRBJ2-1, with TRBD2 identical over 7 bases. V shed 6 bases and J 3 bases; nucleotides not matched to a gene: 2. The CDR3 is 13 amino acids. Germline assignment: CDR1 MNHEY and CDR2 SVGAGI. The CDR3 bases are TGTGCCAGCAGCGCGGGGGACTACAATGAGCAGTTCTTC. It specifies CASSAGDYNEQFF.